These 22 T cell receptor beta chains originate from one sample sequenced in a study of T-cell memory formation after mild COVID-19. One entry per CDR3 protein, called by TCRdb with MiXCR from the 5' RACE reads. Found here are 250,000 to 350,000 distinct CDR3 sequences, 15% to 20% of them singletons; the top ten hold around a fifth. Sample: PBMCs or a T cell subset sorted from them (not recorded which). The receptor source for this set is a man aged 18 to 35 who had mild COVID-19 (a few samples of this study predate the infection). Cell type and time point are not known.

This clonotype appeared a few times. This chain links TRBV4-1 with TRBJ1-2; no clear D gene. The CDR3 length is 14 residues. Germline assignment: CDR1 MGHRA and CDR2 YSYEKL. V lost 0 bases to trimming and J lost 5 bases, with 10 bases between them. The CDR3 loop reads CASSQDRGAYGYTF. Written as DNA, the CDR3 is TGCGCCAGCAGCCAAGATCGGGGTGCTTATGGCTACACCTTC.

J is TRBJ2-5 and V is TRBV20-1; 7 positions agree with TRBD2. Germline V lookup: CDR1 DFQATT, CDR2 SNEGSKA (reference sequence). There are 14 residues in the CDR3. Trimming removed 5 bases from V and 4 bases from J; junction bases left unmatched: 10. The CDR3 DNA reads as TGCAGTGCTCCCCTTGCGGGAGTGGTAGAGACCCAGTACTTC. Translating gives CSAPLAGVVETQYF.

CDR3: CATSDFQGWDEQFF. Here the CDR3 DNA reads TGTGCCACCAGTGATTTTCAAGGGTGGGATGAGCAGTTCTTC. The chain carries TRBV24-1 and TRBJ2-1; no firm D call. The CDR3 loop spans 14 amino acids. The V end lost 1 base, the J end lost 8 bases, and 11 bases lay between the germline ends. Per germline, CDR1 KGHDR and CDR2 SFDVKD.

Many counts were recorded for this clonotype. The chain couples TRBV20-1 to TRBJ2-7; D call uncertain. The CDR3 totals 12 residues. Germline CDR1 reads DFQATT; CDR2 reads SNEGSKA (reference sequence). Between the trimmed V and J ends, which lost 7 bases and 0 bases, there was a span of 10 bases. The CDR3 sequence is CSVEDLSYEQYF. As DNA, the CDR3 is TGCAGTGTTGAGGATCTCTCCTACGAGCAGTACTTC.

This chain connects TRBV4-3 to TRBJ1-1; 10 bases are shared with TRBD1. The CDR3 runs 16 residues. Germline CDR1 reads LGHNA; CDR2 reads YSLEER. The V segment lost 6 bases and the J segment 1 base; nucleotides outside the gene matches: 8. CDR3 in amino acids: CASSRGTGDQNTEAFF. Written as DNA, the CDR3 is TGCGCCAGCAGTCGGGGGACAGGGGACCAGAACACTGAAGCTTTCTTT.

This clonotype has just a few counts. V usage is TRBV7-2 and J usage is TRBJ1-2; 9 bases map to TRBD1. CDR1 and CDR2 from the germline V gene are SGHTA and FQGNSA. This CDR3 is built from 15 residues. V shed 6 bases, J shed 3 bases, and the junction held 8 bases outside the gene matches. CDR3 amino acids: CASSLGQGQDYGYTF. The CDR3 nucleotides are TGTGCCAGCAGTCTTGGACAGGGGCAGGACTATGGCTACACCTTC.

The rearrangement joins TRBV7-6 to TRBJ2-3; 10 nucleotides line up with TRBD2. The V gene end was trimmed by 5 bases and the J gene end by 4 bases; junction bases not matched to a gene: 9. This CDR3 comprises 16 residues. Germline lookup yields CDR1 SGHVS and CDR2 FNYEAQ. CDR3 sequence: CASSLTSGKGPDTQYF. The CDR3 nucleotides are TGTGCCAGCAGCCTAACTAGCGGGAAGGGGCCAGATACGCAGTATTTT.

This chain uses TRBV5-1 with TRBJ2-3; a possible D gene is TRBD2 (6 bases). This CDR3 contains 17 residues. V dropped 3 bases and J dropped 2 bases, with 19 bases sitting between them. From germline, CDR1 is SGHRS and CDR2 YFSETQ. CDR3 in amino acids: CASSWADGRRDTDTQYF. The CDR3 nucleotides read TGCGCCAGCAGCTGGGCGGACGGAAGGCGGGACACAGATACGCAGTATTTT. Combining the CDR3 with reference TRBV5-1 and TRBJ2-3 gives the whole variable domain KAGVTQTPRYLIKTRGQQVTLSCSPISGHRSVSWYQQTPGQGLQFLFEYFSETQRNKGNFPGRFSGRQFSNSRSEMNVSTLELGDSALYLCASSWADGRRDTDTQYFGPGTRLTVL.

This clonotype was counted a few times. This chain joins TRBV7-3 and TRBJ2-5, with D maybe TRBD1 (6 bases). Trimming pared 0 bases from V and 3 bases from J, leaving 14 bases between. The germline V gene encodes CDR1 SGHTA and CDR2 FQGTGA. The CDR3 is made up of 16 amino acids. The CDR3 region has the DNA TGTGCCAGCAGCTTAACCCCGTTTGCAGGGGAAGAGACCCAGTACTTC. Its protein product is CASSLTPFAGEETQYF.

The V call is TRBV7-8, the J call TRBJ1-6; possibly TRBD1 for D (6 bases). V lost 5 bases to trimming and J lost 11 bases, with 22 bases between them. The V gene's germline CDR1 is SGHVS and CDR2 FQNEAQ. CDR3 length: 16 amino acids. CDR3 sequence reads: CASSRGGGTIWAPLHF. CDR3 DNA: TGTGCCAGCAGCCGAGGGGGGGGGACTATTTGGGCACCCCTCCACTTT. The full variable domain, its missing parts supplied by reference TRBV7-8 and TRBJ1-6, is GAGVSQSPRYKVAKRGQDVALRCDPISGHVSLFWYQQALGQGPEFLTYFQNEAQLDKSGLPSDRFFAERPEGSVSTLKIQRTQQEDSAVYLCASSRGGGTIWAPLHFGNGTRLTVT.

Only a few counts were recorded for this clonotype. The CDR3 here is CASSLRTGNSGNTIYF. In nucleotides, the CDR3 is TGCGCCAGCAGCTTGCGCACAGGGAATTCTGGAAACACCATATATTTT. V usage is TRBV5-1 and J usage is TRBJ1-3; maybe TRBD1 (6 bases). Trimming left V 1 base short and J 1 base short, with 12 bases between. Germline V gene sequence: CDR1 SGHRS, CDR2 YFSETQ. This CDR3 is built from 16 residues.

This clonotype turned up a few times. The chain links TRBV7-3 to TRBJ1-6; 8 bases agree with TRBD1. Germline CDR1 reads SGHTA; CDR2 reads FQGTGA. V lost 3 bases to trimming and J lost 7 bases; unmatched junction nucleotides: 2. The CDR3 extends over 14 amino acids. The CDR3, as DNA: TGTGCCAGCAGCTTTCAGGGGGCAAATTCACCCCTCCACTTT. Translating gives CASSFQGANSPLHF.

This clonotype came up many times. This chain joins TRBV7-2 and TRBJ2-7; possible D gene TRBD2, 6 bases. The V end was cut by 6 bases, the J end by 3 bases, with 12 bases between. This CDR3 is built from 13 residues. Germline assignment: CDR1 SGHTA and CDR2 FQGNSA. For the CDR3, the DNA is TGTGCCAGCAGTAGAATGCGGGACTACGAGCAGTACGTC. It translates to CASSRMRDYEQYV.

This clonotype has a handful of counts. The chain uses TRBV7-2 and TRBJ2-5; no clear D gene. Trimming pared 5 bases from V and 9 bases from J, leaving 13 bases between. Germline V CDR1 and CDR2: SGHTA, FQGNSA. This CDR3 comprises 12 residues. The CDR3 protein is CASSVTPPPQYF. CDR3 DNA: TGTGCCAGCAGCGTGACGCCGCCGCCCCAGTACTTC.

This clonotype was seen many times. This rearrangement joins TRBV7-2 to TRBJ2-2; maybe TRBD2 (5 bases). This CDR3 spans 13 amino acids. Per germline, CDR1 SGHTA and CDR2 FQGNSA. V lost 3 bases and J lost 5, with 7 bases in between. This chain's CDR3 is CASSLTNTGELFF. The DNA for the CDR3 is TGTGCCAGCAGCTTGACTAATACCGGGGAGCTGTTTTTT.

This clonotype has more than one count but fewer than ten. This chain connects TRBV4-3 to TRBJ2-3, with 9 bases matching TRBD2. With 0 bases clipped from V and 0 bases from J, the junction kept 7 bases outside the gene matches. Germline V gene lookup returns CDR1 LGHNA and CDR2 YSLEER. The CDR3 has 18 amino acids. CDR3 region: CASSQDPPSGASTDTQYF. The CDR3 region has the DNA TGCGCCAGCAGCCAAGATCCCCCTAGCGGGGCAAGCACAGATACGCAGTATTTT.

The chain carries TRBV6-5 and TRBJ2-3; the D gene could be TRBD1 or TRBD2 (5 bases each). This CDR3 has 16 residues. Germline CDR1 MNHEY, CDR2 SVGAGI. V lost 6 bases to trimming and J lost 1 base, with 17 bases between them. The chain's CDR3 is CASRSGTARGTDTQYF. The CDR3, as DNA: TGTGCCAGCAGATCCGGGACCGCACGTGGCACAGATACGCAGTATTTT.

The genes are TRBV7-9 and TRBJ2-5, with TRBD2 matching over 7 bases. The CDR3 covers 13 residues. V shed 5 bases and J 4 bases; nucleotides not matched to a gene: 4. CDR1 and CDR2 (germline): SEHNR, FQNEAQ (reference sequence). Written as DNA, the CDR3 is TGTGCCAGCAGCGATCGGGGGGTAGAGACCCAGTACTTC. As protein: CASSDRGVETQYF.

The rearrangement joins TRBV6-5 to TRBJ1-2, with D maybe TRBD1 (5 bases). The CDR3 runs to 15 residues. Looked up from germline, CDR1 is MNHEY and CDR2 is SVGAGI. The V and J ends lost 0 bases and 4 bases respectively, with 12 bases between them. CDR3 amino acids: CASSYSTDTSYGYTF. In DNA form, the CDR3 reads TGTGCCAGCAGTTACTCGACAGATACTAGCTATGGCTACACCTTC.

This chain uses TRBV6-2 or TRBV6-3 with TRBJ1-1, with a tentative D call TRBD1 (5 bases). The CDR3 is 14 residues long. The V end was cut by 9 bases, the J end by 6 bases, with 20 bases between. Germline CDR1 MNHEY, CDR2 SVGEGT. The CDR3, as DNA: TGTGCCAGTCGTCGGTGGGGGACTCGAGCTGAAGCTTTCTTT. It specifies CASRRWGTRAEAFF.

This clonotype was observed a few times. The chain couples TRBV20-1 to TRBJ2-2; TRBD2 might be the D (7 bases). Trimming pared 3 bases from V and 5 bases from J, leaving 13 bases between. The germline CDR1 and CDR2 sequences are DFQATT and SNEGSKA (reference sequence). The CDR3 is 14 amino acids. CDR3 protein: CSARHREGTGELFF. The CDR3 coding sequence is TGCAGTGCTAGGCACAGGGAGGGTACCGGGGAGCTGTTTTTT.

The gene calls are TRBV12-3 or TRBV12-4 and TRBJ1-2, with D tentatively TRBD1 (6 bases). The CDR3 length is 13 residues. Trimming shortened V by 5 bases and J by 4 bases, and 11 bases separated the two germline ends. This chain's CDR3 is CASSMTGLYGYTF. In DNA form, the CDR3 reads TGTGCCAGCAGTATGACAGGACTCTATGGCTACACCTTC.